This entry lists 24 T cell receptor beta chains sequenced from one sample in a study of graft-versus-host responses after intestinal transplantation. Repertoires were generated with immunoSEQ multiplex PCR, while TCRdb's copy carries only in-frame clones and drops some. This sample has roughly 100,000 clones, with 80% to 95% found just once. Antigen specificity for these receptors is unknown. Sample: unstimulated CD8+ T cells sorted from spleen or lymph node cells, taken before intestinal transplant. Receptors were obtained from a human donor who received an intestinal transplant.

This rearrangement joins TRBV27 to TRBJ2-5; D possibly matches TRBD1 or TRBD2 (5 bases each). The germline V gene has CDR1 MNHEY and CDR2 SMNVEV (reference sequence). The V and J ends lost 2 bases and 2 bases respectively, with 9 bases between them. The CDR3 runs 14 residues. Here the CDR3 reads CASSLRGAQETQYF. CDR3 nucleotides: TGTGCCAGCAGTTTAAGAGGGGCTCAAGAGACCCAGTACTTC.

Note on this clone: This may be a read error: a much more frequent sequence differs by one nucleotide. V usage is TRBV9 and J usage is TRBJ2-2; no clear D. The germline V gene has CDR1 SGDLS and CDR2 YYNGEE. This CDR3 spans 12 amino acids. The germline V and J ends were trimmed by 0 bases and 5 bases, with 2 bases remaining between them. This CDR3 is CASSVGTGELFF. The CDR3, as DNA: TGTGCCAGCAGCGTAGGGACCGGGGAGCTGTTTTTT.

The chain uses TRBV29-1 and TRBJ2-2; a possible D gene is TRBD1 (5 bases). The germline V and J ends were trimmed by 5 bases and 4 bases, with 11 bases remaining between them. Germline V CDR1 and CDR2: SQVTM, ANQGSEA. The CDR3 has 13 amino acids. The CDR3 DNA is TGCAGCGTTCCCATAGGGGTCACCGGGGAGCTGTTTTTT. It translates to CSVPIGVTGELFF.

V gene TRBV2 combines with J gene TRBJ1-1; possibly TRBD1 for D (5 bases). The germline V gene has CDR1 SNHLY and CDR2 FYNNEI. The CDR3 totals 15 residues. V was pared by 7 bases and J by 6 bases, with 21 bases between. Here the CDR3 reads CASKLSEGRASEAFF. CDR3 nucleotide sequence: TGTGCCAGCAAACTCTCGGAGGGCAGGGCTTCTGAAGCTTTCTTT.

In DNA, the CDR3 is TGCGCCAGCAGCCAGAGGGTGTACACCGGGGAGCTGTTTTTT. It is translated as CASSQRVYTGELFF. The chain couples TRBV4-1 to TRBJ2-2; the D gene is possibly TRBD2 (5 bases). The CDR3 runs 14 residues. The germline V gene encodes CDR1 MGHRA and CDR2 YSYEKL. V lost 3 bases and J lost 3, with 8 bases in between.

For the CDR3, the DNA is TGTGCCTGGGCTTCTCTGCACGGCACGTCCCCCAATGAGCAGTTCTTC. Translated: CAWASLHGTSPNEQFF. V is TRBV30 and J is TRBJ2-1; D uncertain. V gave up 5 bases and J gave up 6 bases, with 23 bases separating them. The germline CDR1 and CDR2 sequences are GTSNPN and SVGIG (reference sequence). This CDR3 region has 16 residues.

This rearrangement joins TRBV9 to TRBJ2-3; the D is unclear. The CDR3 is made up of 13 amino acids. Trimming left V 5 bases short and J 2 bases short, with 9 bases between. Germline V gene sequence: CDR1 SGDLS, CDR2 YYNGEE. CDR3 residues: CASRGPDTDTQYF. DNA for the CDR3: TGTGCCAGCAGAGGGCCGGACACAGATACGCAGTATTTT.

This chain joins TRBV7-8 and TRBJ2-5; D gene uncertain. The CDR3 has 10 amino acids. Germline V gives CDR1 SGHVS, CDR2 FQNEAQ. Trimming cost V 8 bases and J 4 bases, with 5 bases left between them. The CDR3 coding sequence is TGTGCCAGCGGAAGAGAGACCCAGTACTTC. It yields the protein CASGRETQYF.

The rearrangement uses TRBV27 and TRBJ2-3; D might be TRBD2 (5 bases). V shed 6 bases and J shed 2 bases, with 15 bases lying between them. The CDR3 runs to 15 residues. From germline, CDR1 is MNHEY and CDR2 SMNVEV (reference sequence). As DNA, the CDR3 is TGTGCCAGCAGCCTAAACCTAGCTATCACAGATACGCAGTATTTT. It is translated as CASSLNLAITDTQYF.

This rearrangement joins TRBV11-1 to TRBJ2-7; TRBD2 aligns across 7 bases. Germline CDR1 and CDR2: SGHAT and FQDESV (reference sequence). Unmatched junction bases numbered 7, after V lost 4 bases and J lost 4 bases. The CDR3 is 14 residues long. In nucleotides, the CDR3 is TGTGCCAGCAGCTGGTCAAGCGGGGATTACGAGCAGTACTTC. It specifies CASSWSSGDYEQYF.

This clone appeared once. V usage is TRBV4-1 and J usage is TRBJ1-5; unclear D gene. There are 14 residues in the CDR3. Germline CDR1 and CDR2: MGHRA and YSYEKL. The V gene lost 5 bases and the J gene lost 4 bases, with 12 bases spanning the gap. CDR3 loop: CASSSGQLNQPQHF. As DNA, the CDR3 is TGCGCCAGCAGCAGTGGGCAGCTAAATCAGCCCCAGCATTTT.

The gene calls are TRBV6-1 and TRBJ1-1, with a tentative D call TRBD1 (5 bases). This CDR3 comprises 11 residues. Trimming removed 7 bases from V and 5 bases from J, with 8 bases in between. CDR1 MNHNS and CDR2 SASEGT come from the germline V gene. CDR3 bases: TGTGCCAGCAATCCAGGGACTGAAGCTTTCTTT. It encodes CASNPGTEAFF.

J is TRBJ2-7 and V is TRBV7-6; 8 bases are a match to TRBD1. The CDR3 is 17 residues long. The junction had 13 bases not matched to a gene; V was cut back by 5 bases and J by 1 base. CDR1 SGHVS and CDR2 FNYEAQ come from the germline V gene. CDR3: CASSPHATGAVSYEQYF. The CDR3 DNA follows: TGTGCCAGCAGCCCTCACGCGACAGGGGCCGTTTCCTACGAGCAGTACTTC. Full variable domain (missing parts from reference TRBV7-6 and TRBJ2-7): GAGVSQSPRYKVTKRGQDVALRCDPISGHVSLYWYRQALGQGPEFLTYFNYEAQQDKSGLPNDRFSAERPEGSISTLTIQRTEQRDSAMYRCASSPHATGAVSYEQYFGPGTRLTVT.

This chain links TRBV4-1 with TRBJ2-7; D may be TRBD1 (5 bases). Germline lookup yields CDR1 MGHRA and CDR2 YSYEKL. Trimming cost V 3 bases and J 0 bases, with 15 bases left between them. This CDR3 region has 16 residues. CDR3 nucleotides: TGCGCCAGCAGCCAGATCCTGACAGCTACCTCCTACGAGCAGTACTTC. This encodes CASSQILTATSYEQYF.

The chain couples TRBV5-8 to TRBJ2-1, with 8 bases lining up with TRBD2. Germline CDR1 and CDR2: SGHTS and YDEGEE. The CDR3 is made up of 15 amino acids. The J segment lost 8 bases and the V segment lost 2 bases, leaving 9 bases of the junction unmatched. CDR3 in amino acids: CASSFPGGNQHEQFF. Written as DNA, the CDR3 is TGTGCCAGCAGCTTTCCGGGGGGGAATCAGCATGAGCAGTTCTTC.

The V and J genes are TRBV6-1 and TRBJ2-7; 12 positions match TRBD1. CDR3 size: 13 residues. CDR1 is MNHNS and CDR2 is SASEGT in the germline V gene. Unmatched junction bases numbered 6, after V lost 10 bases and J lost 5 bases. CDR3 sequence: CATQGQGAHEQYF. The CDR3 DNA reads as TGTGCCACCCAGGGACAGGGGGCCCACGAGCAGTACTTC.

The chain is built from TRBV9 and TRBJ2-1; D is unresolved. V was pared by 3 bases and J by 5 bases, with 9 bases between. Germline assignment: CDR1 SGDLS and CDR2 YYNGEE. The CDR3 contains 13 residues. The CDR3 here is CASSDSGDNEQFF. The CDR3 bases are TGTGCCAGCAGCGATTCGGGTGACAATGAGCAGTTCTTC.

The CDR3 sequence: CASSVSLGTGNTEAFF. The CDR3 DNA follows: TGTGCCAGCAGTGTTAGCCTAGGGACAGGGAACACTGAAGCTTTCTTT. This sequence joins TRBV28 and TRBJ1-1; 8 bases line up with TRBD1. Trimming at V came to 5 bases and at J to 1 base, leaving 9 bases not matched to a gene. The germline V gene has CDR1 MDHEN and CDR2 SYDVKM. This CDR3 contains 16 residues.

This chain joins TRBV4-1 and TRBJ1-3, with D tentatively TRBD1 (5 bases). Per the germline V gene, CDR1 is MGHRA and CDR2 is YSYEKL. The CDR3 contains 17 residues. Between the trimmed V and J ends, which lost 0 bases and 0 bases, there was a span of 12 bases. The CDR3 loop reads CASSQEPGGISGNTIYF. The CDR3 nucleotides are TGCGCCAGCAGCCAAGAACCCGGGGGGATCTCTGGAAACACCATATATTTT.

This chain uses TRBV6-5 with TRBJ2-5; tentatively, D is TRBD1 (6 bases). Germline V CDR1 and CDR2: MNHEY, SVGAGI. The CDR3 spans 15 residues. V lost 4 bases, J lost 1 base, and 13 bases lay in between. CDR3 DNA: TGTGCCAGCAGTTTCCGGGACACTACCCAAGAGACCCAGTACTTC. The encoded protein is CASSFRDTTQETQYF.

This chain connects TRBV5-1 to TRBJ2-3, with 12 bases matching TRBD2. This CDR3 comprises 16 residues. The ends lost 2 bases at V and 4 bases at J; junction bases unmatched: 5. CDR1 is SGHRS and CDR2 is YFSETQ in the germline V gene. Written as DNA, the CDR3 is TGCGCCAGCAGCTTCTCTAGCGGGGGGGCGTCAGATACGCAGTATTTT. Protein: CASSFSSGGASDTQYF.

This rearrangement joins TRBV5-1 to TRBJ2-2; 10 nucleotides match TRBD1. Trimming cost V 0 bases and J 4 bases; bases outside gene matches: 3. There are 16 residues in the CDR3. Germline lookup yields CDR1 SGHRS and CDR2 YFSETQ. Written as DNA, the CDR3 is TGCGCCAGCAGCTTGGCCGGGACAGGGGTCACCGGGGAGCTGTTTTTT. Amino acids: CASSLAGTGVTGELFF.

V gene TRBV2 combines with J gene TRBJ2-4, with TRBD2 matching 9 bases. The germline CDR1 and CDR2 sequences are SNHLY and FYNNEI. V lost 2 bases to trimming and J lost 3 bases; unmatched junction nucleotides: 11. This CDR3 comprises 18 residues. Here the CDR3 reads CASSETAGGAFVKNIQYF. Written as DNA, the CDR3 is TGTGCCAGCAGTGAAACCGCGGGAGGGGCTTTCGTCAAAAACATTCAGTACTTC.

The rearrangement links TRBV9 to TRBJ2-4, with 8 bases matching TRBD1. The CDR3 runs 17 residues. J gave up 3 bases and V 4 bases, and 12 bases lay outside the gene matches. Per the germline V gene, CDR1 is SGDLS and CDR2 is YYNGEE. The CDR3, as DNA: TGTGCCAGCAGCCACCACATACTGACAGGGGACAAAAACATTCAGTACTTC. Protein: CASSHHILTGDKNIQYF. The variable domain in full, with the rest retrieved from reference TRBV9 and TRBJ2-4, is DSGVTQTPKHLITATGQRVTLRCSPRSGDLSVYWYQQSLDQGLQFLIQYYNGEERAKGNILERFSAQQFPDLHSELNLSSLELGDSALYFCASSHHILTGDKNIQYFGAGTRLSVL.